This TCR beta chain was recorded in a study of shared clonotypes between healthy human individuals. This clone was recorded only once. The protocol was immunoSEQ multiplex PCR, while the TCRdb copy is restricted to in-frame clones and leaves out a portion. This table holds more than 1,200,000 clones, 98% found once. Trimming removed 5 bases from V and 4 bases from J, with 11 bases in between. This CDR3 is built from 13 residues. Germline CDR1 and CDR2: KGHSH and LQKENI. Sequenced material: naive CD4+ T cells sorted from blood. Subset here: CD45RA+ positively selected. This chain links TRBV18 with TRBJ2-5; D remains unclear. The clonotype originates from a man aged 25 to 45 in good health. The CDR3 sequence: CASSTRRSETQYF. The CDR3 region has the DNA TGTGCCAGCTCAACCAGAAGGTCAGAGACCCAGTACTTC.